This T cell receptor (beta chain) was profiled in a study of blood T cell repertoires in COVID-19 (dated by TCRdb to the early 2020s). Context from the whole study: Samples from collaborators originated in the United States, Italy and Spain and spanned both the acute and convalescent phases of COVID-19. The repertoires were released in a freely available public database meant as a resource for research on the immune response to SARS-CoV-2. The prospective study material was composed of cDNA or gDNA derived from T cells, B-cell-depleted T cells, or PBMCs. Subjects who had been exposed to COVID-19, were actively infected with it, or had recovered from it provided the deeply sampled blood TCRbeta repertoires that made up the dataset. Sample metadata almost always included a de-identified subject ID, COVID-19 status, age in years and sex. Where available, HLA class I and class II types were taken from metadata supplied by the sample provider and were not determined by assay-based typing. The samples were drawn from two sources: the first 160 participants of the ongoing ImmuneRACE study, and 1,200 or so subjects contributed by 6 global collaborators.

Enrolling through a virtual design, the prospective study's participants ranged in age from about 18 to 89 years and lived across roughly 24 United States geographic areas. Cohort assignment in the prospective study relied on participant-reported clinical history from a screening survey and a study questionnaire. Recovered participants in ImmuneRACE Cohort 3 were defined by two consecutive negative NP/OP PCR tests, clearance by a healthcare professional, or resolution of symptoms. Each participant in the prospective study had whole blood, serum and a nasopharyngeal or oropharyngeal swab collected by mobile phlebotomists. Prospective study participants could optionally give additional blood draws and questionnaires over an approximately 2-month period. Blood samples from the prospective study were shipped frozen or at room temperature prior to DNA extraction. A remark on this clone: No antigen is known for it. No base-level quality is on record; no much larger clone is a single base apart.

Based on the germline V gene, the CDR1 and CDR2 sequences are SGHTA and FQGTGA. The CDR3 covers 13 residues, taking in both the cysteine and the phenylalanine. Only the CDR3 portion is preserved as DNA: 39 bases, with reading frame beginning at the first base. The junction carries 13 bases between V and J, which are trimmed by 4 bases and 9 bases respectively. General study outcomes and caveats: The quantity of clinical and demographic metadata differed by source and by participant and was supplied without curation.

The immunoSEQ Assay, a bias-controlled multiplex PCR, was used to amplify TCRbeta CDR3 regions from genomic DNA. Per the source publication's procedure: Within the assay, amplification of reference gene primers was used to estimate how many nucleated cells each sample contained. Sequence reads were collapsed and filtered to measure the absolute abundance of every unique TCRbeta CDR3 rearrangement. For each sample, productive Simpson clonality was calculated by taking the square root of Simpson's diversity index across productive rearrangements. The table comes from immuneACCESS by way of TCRdb, which keeps in-frame sequences with V and J called. Part of the clones is missing from these tables; in studies checked, under half for an unresolved V gene and the rest for unknown reasons. Clone size and V and J calls were adopted from that table, with D and trimming inferred from the DNA. This sample lists about 330,000 clones; about 92% were detected once. The ten largest account for around 18% of the sample.

This clonotype was obtained from a woman between 25 and 40 years old who had recovered from COVID-19. Specimen: PBMCs or T cells enriched from blood (not recorded which). The rearrangement combines TRBV7-3 with TRBJ2-1, and perhaps TRBD2 as D gene, on 6 matching bases. The CDR3 region has the sequence CASSSTSSAEQFF. The DNA is TGTGCCAGCAGCTCTACTAGCTCGGCTGAGCAGTTCTTC.